The present entry profiles one TCR beta chain with its context. Its antigen is currently unknown. Gene names denote mouse genes. The read is 4 residues too short to cover the CDR3 end, so that end is filled in from the germline J gene. CDR1 and CDR2 (germline): NSHNY, SYGAGN. CDR3 size: 12 residues. Sorting relied on CD4, CD8alpha, NKG2D, NKG2ACE and other markers applied to pooled cutaneous lymph node cells. Once RNA had been extracted, it was reverse transcribed into cDNA to act as the sequencing template. The assay was immunoSEQ multiplex PCR, and TCRdb's table has in-frame clones only and misses some. The sample shows more than 250,000 clones, none of them appearing just once. This sample is drawn from a study of CD8+ T cells in alopecia areata. Study at large: Spontaneously alopecic C3H/HeJ graft donors, roughly 6-13 months old, gave skin to approximately 6-10-week-old female C3H/HeJ mice.

Findings of the study overall: Although TCR sharing was seen in mice, sharing across patients was less clear, possibly for HLA-related reasons. Among the cells sequenced in scalp samples are also the resident alphabeta T cells of normal skin. Greater clonality was observed in lesional scalp samples, especially alopecia totalis/universalis, versus normal scalp.

The chain links TRBV13-1 to TRBJ1-1, with a weak D call TRBD1 (6 bases). The sequencing input was CD4+ T cells sorted from a lymph node. This TCR was sampled from a C3H/HeJ mouse with alopecia areata. This mouse strain has H2-k as its MHC haplotype. CDR3 in amino acids: CASSGRGEEVFF. Incomplete CDR3 DNA: TGTGCCAGCAGTGGCAGGGGAGAA.